This entry is about one TCR beta chain. Its cognate antigen is unknown. The data belong to a study of cytomegalovirus exposure and HLA in healthy donors. Notes on the study in general: Most observed TCR sequences were rare, whereas some public TCRs were detected in many donors. Cytomegalovirus association was assigned to over 150 TCR beta chains.

Here immunoSEQ multiplex PCR was the method, and the copy in TCRdb shows in-frame clones only, minus some. The table records 110,000 to 150,000 clones, 85% to 95% of them present only once. Sequencing was performed on PBMCs. This TCR came from a man younger than 35 in good health and CMV-seropositive.

Here the CDR3 DNA reads TGTGCCAGCAGTTCCCTGTTTGGACAGGGCTCCTACGAGCAGTACTTC. This sequence encodes CASSSLFGQGSYEQYF. The V call is TRBV27, the J call TRBJ2-7, with 8 positions matching TRBD1. V lost 4 bases to trimming and J lost 0 bases; unmatched junction nucleotides: 8. The CDR3 is 16 residues long. Per germline, CDR1 MNHEY and CDR2 SMNVEV (reference sequence).